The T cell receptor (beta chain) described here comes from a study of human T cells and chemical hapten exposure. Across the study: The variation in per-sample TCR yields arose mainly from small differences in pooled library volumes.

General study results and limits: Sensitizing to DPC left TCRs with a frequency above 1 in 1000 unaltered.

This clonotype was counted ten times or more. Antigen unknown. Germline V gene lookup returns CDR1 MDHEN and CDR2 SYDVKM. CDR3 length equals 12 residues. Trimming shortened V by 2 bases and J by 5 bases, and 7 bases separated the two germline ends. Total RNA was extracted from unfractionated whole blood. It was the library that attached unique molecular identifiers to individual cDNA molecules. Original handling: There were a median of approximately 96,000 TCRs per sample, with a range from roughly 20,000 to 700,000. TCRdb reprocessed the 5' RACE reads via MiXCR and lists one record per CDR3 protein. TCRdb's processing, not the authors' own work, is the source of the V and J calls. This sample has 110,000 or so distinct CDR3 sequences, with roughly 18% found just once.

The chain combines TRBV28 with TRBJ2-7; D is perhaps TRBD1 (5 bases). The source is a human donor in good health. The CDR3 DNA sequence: TGTGCCAGCAGTTTAAGGGGTAACGAGCAGTACTTC. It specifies CASSLRGNEQYF.